One TCR beta chain is described in this entry. Its target is not known. Generated by immunoSEQ multiplex PCR, the TCRdb table keeps only in-frame clones and is missing some. The sample records around 15,000 clones, 60% to 80% being singletons. Unexposed donor CD4+ T cells date from about 2011-2018, before the COVID-19 pandemic. Isolation of CD4+ T cells took place after about 10 days in culture. Testing used SARS-CoV-2 S/N and four cold-coronavirus spikes on unexposed-donor CD4+ T cells, cells permitting. The V gene's germline CDR1 is SEHNR and CDR2 FQNEAQ (reference sequence). V shed 3 bases, J shed 7 bases, and the junction held 4 bases outside the gene matches. The CDR3 is 14 amino acids. This entry is derived from a study of CD4 T cells in relation to SARS-CoV-2 and coronaviruses.

The specimen was CD4+ T cells from PBMCs, cultured in vitro. The chain uses TRBV7-9 and TRBJ1-2; TRBD1 agrees at 11 bases. The source is a human donor in good health. CDR3 sequence: CASSLGQGEGGYTF. As DNA, the CDR3 is TGTGCCAGCAGCTTGGGACAGGGGGAAGGTGGCTACACCTTC.